Below, 11 T cell receptor beta chains from the same sample are listed, as sequenced in a study of blood T cell repertoires in COVID-19. TCRdb keeps only in-frame clones here, not all; method: immunoSEQ multiplex PCR. The repertoire has 52,000 or so clones, 84% of them found once; the top ten carry about 3%. Material: peripheral blood. The source of these receptors is a man aged 45 to 65 with acute or convalescent COVID-19.

The chain uses TRBV28 and TRBJ1-2, with TRBD1 matching over 7 bases. Looked up from germline, CDR1 is MDHEN and CDR2 is SYDVKM. The CDR3 covers 15 residues. Trimming took 7 bases from V and 4 from J; bases not matched to a gene: 12. CDR3 nucleotides: TGTGCCAGCACACTGATGACAGGGAAGGGCTATGGCTACACCTTC. The encoded protein is CASTLMTGKGYGYTF.

The V and J genes are TRBV11-1 and TRBJ1-2; 7 nucleotides agree with TRBD1. V shed 5 bases, J shed 2 bases, and the junction held 5 bases outside the gene matches. The CDR3 contains 14 residues. CDR1 and CDR2 (germline): SGHAT, FQDESV (reference sequence). The CDR3 region has the DNA TGTGCCAGCAGCCGGGACAGTCAGAACTATGGCTACACCTTC. Protein sequence: CASSRDSQNYGYTF.

The V call is TRBV15, the J call TRBJ1-1; no firm D call. The V gene lost 0 bases and the J gene lost 4 bases, with 9 bases spanning the gap. The CDR3 extends over 14 amino acids. Germline V gives CDR1 LNHNV, CDR2 YYDKDF (reference sequence). The CDR3 DNA reads TGTGCCACCAGCAGAGATTGGAGGGCCACTGAAGCTTTCTTT. It specifies CATSRDWRATEAFF.

The chain carries TRBV28 and TRBJ1-5; D gene ambiguous. The length of the CDR3 is 13 residues. Germline V CDR1 and CDR2: MDHEN, SYDVKM. The V and J ends lost 2 bases and 5 bases respectively, with 7 bases between them. This CDR3 reads CASSLKRDQPQHF. The CDR3 DNA reads as TGTGCCAGCAGTTTAAAGAGGGATCAGCCCCAGCATTTT.

CDR3 sequence reads: CASMGGAREKLFF. The DNA of the CDR3 is TGTGCCAGTATGGGAGGGGCTAGGGAAAAACTGTTTTTT. V and J are TRBV3-1 (or the pseudogene TRBV3-2) and TRBJ1-4; TRBD1 might be the D (5 bases). Trimming removed 9 bases from V and 8 bases from J, with 16 bases in between. The CDR3 has 13 residues. Germline lookup yields CDR1 LGHDT and CDR2 YNNKEL (reference sequence).

In nucleotides, the CDR3 is TGTGCCAGCAGCTCGACTAGCGGGGCCCTTCCCGAGCAGTTCTTC. Protein: CASSSTSGALPEQFF. The chain joins TRBV7-3 to TRBJ2-1, with 11 bases aligning to TRBD2. CDR1 is SGHTA and CDR2 is FQGTGA in the germline V gene. The CDR3 sequence is 15 residues long. J was trimmed by 10 bases and V by 4 bases; bases with no gene match: 9.

The genes are TRBV11-3 and TRBJ2-1; 13 bases map to TRBD2. Germline V CDR1 and CDR2: SGHNT, YENEEA. Losses at the gene ends were 5 bases for V and 7 bases for J; bases not matched to a gene: 11. The CDR3 covers 17 residues. DNA of the CDR3: TGTGCCAGCAGCCTTCGGACTAGCGGGGGACGGTCAAATGAGCAGTTCTTC. As protein: CASSLRTSGGRSNEQFF.

The chain is built from TRBV5-1 and TRBJ1-6, with D perhaps matching TRBD1 (5 bases). V shed 0 bases and J shed 7 bases, with 11 bases lying between them. Germline V gene data show CDR1 as SGHRS and CDR2 as YFSETQ. This CDR3 is built from 15 residues. DNA for the CDR3: TGCGCCAGCAGCTTGGGGGGGGATCAGAATTCACCCCTCCACTTT. This gives the protein CASSLGGDQNSPLHF.

V is TRBV5-1 and J is TRBJ1-1, with D possibly being TRBD1 (5 bases). The CDR3 length is 13 residues. Trimming pared 4 bases from V and 4 bases from J, leaving 11 bases between. Germline V gene lookup returns CDR1 SGHRS and CDR2 YFSETQ. CDR3 amino acids: CASSPDGGTEAFF. For the CDR3, the DNA is TGCGCCAGCAGCCCGGACGGGGGCACTGAAGCTTTCTTT.

V is TRBV19 and J is TRBJ2-3, with 7 bases lining up with TRBD1. The germline CDR1 and CDR2 sequences are LNHDA and SQIVND (reference sequence). Losses at the gene ends were 7 bases for V and 4 bases for J; bases not matched to a gene: 11. This CDR3 is 15 amino acids long. The CDR3 is CASIPKGAAADTQYF. The CDR3 DNA is TGTGCCAGTATCCCCAAGGGGGCGGCTGCAGATACGCAGTATTTT.

The chain links TRBV5-1 to TRBJ1-3; TRBD1 might be the D (5 bases). The CDR3 totals 14 residues. CDR1 is SGHRS and CDR2 is YFSETQ in the germline V gene. V gave up 2 bases and J gave up 4 bases, with 10 bases separating them. CDR3 in amino acids: CASSFRDRGNTIYF. CDR3 sequence (DNA): TGCGCCAGCAGCTTCAGAGACAGAGGAAACACCATATATTTT.